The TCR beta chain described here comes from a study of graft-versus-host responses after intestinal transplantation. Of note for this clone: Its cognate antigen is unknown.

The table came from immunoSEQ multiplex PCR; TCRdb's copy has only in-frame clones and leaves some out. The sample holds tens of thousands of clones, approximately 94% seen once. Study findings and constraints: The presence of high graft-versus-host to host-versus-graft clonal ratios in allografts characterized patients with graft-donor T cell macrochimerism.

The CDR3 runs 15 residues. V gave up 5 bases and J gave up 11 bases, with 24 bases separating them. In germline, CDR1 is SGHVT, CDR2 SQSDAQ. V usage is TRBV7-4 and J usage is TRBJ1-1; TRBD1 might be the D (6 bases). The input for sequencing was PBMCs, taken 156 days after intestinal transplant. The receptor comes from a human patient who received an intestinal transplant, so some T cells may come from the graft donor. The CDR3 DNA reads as TGTGCCAGCAGCCCCCGCTCGACAGGACGTTTGTGGGCTTTCTTT. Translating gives CASSPRSTGRLWAFF.